One sample yielded the 5 T cell receptor beta chains listed below, sequenced in a study of blood T cell repertoires in COVID-19. Assay used: immunoSEQ multiplex PCR; TCRdb lists only in-frame clones, some missing. The sample includes about 150,000 clones, approximately 84% of them seen just once. Source material: peripheral blood. These receptors were taken from a woman older than 75 with COVID-19, enrolled during active disease.

This sequence joins TRBV5-1 and TRBJ2-7, with TRBD1 identical over 8 bases. Unmatched junction bases numbered 4, after V lost 0 bases and J lost 5 bases. This CDR3 has 14 residues. CDR1 SGHRS and CDR2 YFSETQ come from the germline V gene. CDR3 DNA: TGCGCCAGCAGCTTGGGACAGGGGTTCCACGAGCAGTACTTC. Protein: CASSLGQGFHEQYF. Looking up the rest from reference TRBV5-1 and TRBJ2-7 gives the full variable domain: KAGVTQTPRYLIKTRGQQVTLSCSPISGHRSVSWYQQTPGQGLQFLFEYFSETQRNKGNFPGRFSGRQFSNSRSEMNVSTLELGDSALYLCASSLGQGFHEQYFGPGTRLTVT.

This sequence joins TRBV19 and TRBJ2-7; 8 bases agree with TRBD1. The CDR3 length is 17 residues. Trimming at V came to 10 bases and at J to 1 base, leaving 18 bases not matched to a gene. Germline V gene sequence: CDR1 LNHDA, CDR2 SQIVND (reference sequence). The DNA of the CDR3 is TGTGCCACTTCGGGACAGGCAAGGTGGGGGGTTTCCTACGAGCAGTACTTC. As protein: CATSGQARWGVSYEQYF.

J is TRBJ2-7 and V is TRBV9; 9 bases agree with TRBD2. J gave up 5 bases and V 6 bases, and 6 bases lay outside the gene matches. CDR1 SGDLS and CDR2 YYNGEE come from the germline V gene. The CDR3 covers 13 residues. CDR3 bases: TGTGCCAGCAACCCAGCGGGAGGTAACGAGCAGTACTTC. Translation gives CASNPAGGNEQYF. Based on the CDR3 plus reference TRBV9 and TRBJ2-7, the full variable domain is DSGVTQTPKHLITATGQRVTLRCSPRSGDLSVYWYQQSLDQGLQFLIQYYNGEERAKGNILERFSAQQFPDLHSELNLSSLELGDSALYFCASNPAGGNEQYFGPGTRLTVT.

The chain uses TRBV7-9 and TRBJ1-4; a possible D gene is TRBD1 (6 bases). The CDR3 is 15 amino acids. Germline CDR1 SEHNR, CDR2 FQNEAQ (reference sequence). Trimming stripped 5 bases from V and 3 bases from J, with 13 bases between. CDR3 DNA sequence: TGTGCCAGCAGCCCGAGGGGGGGTGCTAATGAAAAACTGTTTTTT. It yields the protein CASSPRGGANEKLFF. Together with reference TRBV7-9 and TRBJ1-4, the CDR3 gives the full variable domain: DTGVSQNPRHKITKRGQNVTFRCDPISEHNRLYWYRQTLGQGPEFLTYFQNEAQLEKSRLLSDRFSAERPKGSFSTLEIQRTEQGDSAMYLCASSPRGGANEKLFFGSGTQLSVL.

The chain uses TRBV5-6 and TRBJ2-7; TRBD1 might be the D (6 bases). Trimming shortened V by 7 bases and J by 2 bases, and 19 bases separated the two germline ends. The germline CDR1 and CDR2 sequences are SGHDT and YYEEEE. There are 15 residues in the CDR3. The CDR3 sequence is CASGDSGQLTYEQYF. The CDR3 DNA follows: TGTGCCAGCGGCGATAGTGGACAGCTAACCTACGAGCAGTACTTC.